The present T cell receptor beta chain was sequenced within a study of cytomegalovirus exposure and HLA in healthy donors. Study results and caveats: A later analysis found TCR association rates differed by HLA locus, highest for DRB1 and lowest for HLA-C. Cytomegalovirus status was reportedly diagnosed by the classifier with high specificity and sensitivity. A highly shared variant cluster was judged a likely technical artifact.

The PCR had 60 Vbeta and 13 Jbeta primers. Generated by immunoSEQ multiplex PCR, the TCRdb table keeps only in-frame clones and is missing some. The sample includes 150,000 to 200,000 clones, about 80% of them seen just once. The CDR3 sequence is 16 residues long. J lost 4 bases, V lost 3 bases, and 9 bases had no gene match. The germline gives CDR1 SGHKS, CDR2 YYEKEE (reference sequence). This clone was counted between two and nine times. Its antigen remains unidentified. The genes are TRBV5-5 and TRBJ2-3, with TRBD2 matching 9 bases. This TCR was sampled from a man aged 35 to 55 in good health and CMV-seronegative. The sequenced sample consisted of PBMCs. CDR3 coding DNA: TGTGCCAGCAGCTCCACCGGACTAGCGACGTCAGATACGCAGTATTTT. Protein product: CASSSTGLATSDTQYF. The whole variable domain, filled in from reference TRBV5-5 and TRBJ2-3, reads DAGVTQSPTHLIKTRGQQVTLRCSPISGHKSVSWYQQVLGQGPQFIFQYYEKEERGRGNFPDRFSARQFPNYSSELNVNALLLGDSALYLCASSSTGLATSDTQYFGPGTRLTVL.